Listed below are T cell receptor beta chains from one sample, sequenced in a study of blood T cell repertoires in COVID-19. Sequenced by immunoSEQ multiplex PCR; TCRdb stores in-frame clones only, minus some. The sample lists 200,000 to 250,000 clones; 85% to 90% were seen once. Input material: peripheral blood. All receptors derive from a man younger than 45 with COVID-19, enrolled during active disease. Each CDR3 is given with its conserved first and last residue. Each record gives: V gene, J gene, D gene, clone size, CDR3 length, CDR3 protein, CDR3 DNA. D genes are given only for firm matches. Size is omitted from some rows. Given values are once, few, many or a class for expanded clones.

>TRBV6-4|TRBJ2-2|-|-|16
CASSETRQGPTGELFF
TGTGCCAGCAGTGAGACCCGACAAGGTCCGACCGGGGAGCTGTTTTTT
>TRBV11-2|TRBJ1-1|TRBD1|-|15
CASSYRGRTNTEAFF
TGTGCCAGCAGCTACAGGGGGAGGACGAACACTGAAGCTTTCTTT
>TRBV5-8|TRBJ1-2|-|-|15
CASSLEPGRNYGYTF
TGTGCCAGCAGCTTGGAGCCAGGCCGAAACTATGGCTACACCTTC
>TRBV11-2|TRBJ1-5|-|-|15
CASSLGSQGSSAQHF
TGTGCCAGCAGCTTAGGAAGTCAGGGGAGTTCGGCCCAGCATTTT
>TRBV24-1|TRBJ2-3|TRBD2|once|18
CATSDLQAGGVSTDTQYF
TGTGCCACCAGTGATTTGCAAGCCGGGGGGGTAAGCACAGATACGCAGTATTTT
>TRBV19|TRBJ2-1|TRBD2|-|15
CASNLGLAGINEQFF
TGTGCCAGTAATCTCGGACTAGCGGGGATCAATGAGCAGTTCTTC
>TRBV14|TRBJ2-5|TRBD2|-|17
CASSPKMGLAGVETQYF
TGTGCCAGCAGCCCCAAGATGGGACTAGCGGGGGTCGAGACCCAGTACTTC
>TRBV19|TRBJ2-2|TRBD2|-|17
CASTPLLAGDSTGELFF
TGTGCCAGTACCCCCCTACTAGCGGGGGACTCCACCGGGGAGCTGTTTTTT
>TRBV2|TRBJ1-2|-|few|11
CASNRDYGYTF
TGTGCCAGTAACAGGGATTATGGCTACACCTTC
>TRBV4-1|TRBJ2-7|-|-|17
CASSHPTGKGIPYEQYF
TGCGCCAGCAGCCACCCAACAGGGAAGGGTATTCCGTACGAGCAGTACTTC